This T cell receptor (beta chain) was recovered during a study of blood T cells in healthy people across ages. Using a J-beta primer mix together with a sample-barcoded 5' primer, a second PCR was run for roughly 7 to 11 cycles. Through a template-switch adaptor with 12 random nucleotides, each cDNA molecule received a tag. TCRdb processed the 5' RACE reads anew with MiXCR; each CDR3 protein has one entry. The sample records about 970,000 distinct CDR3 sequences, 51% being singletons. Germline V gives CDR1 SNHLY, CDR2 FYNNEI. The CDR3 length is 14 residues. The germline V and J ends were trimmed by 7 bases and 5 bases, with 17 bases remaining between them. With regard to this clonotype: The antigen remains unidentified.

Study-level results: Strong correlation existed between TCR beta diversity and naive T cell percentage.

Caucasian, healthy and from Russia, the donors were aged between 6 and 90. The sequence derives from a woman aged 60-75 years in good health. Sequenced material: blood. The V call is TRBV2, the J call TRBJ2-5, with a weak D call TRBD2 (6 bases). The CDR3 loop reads CASTINTGGETQYF. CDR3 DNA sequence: TGTGCCAGCACAATTAACACCGGAGGGGAGACCCAGTACTTC.